Shown below are 22 T cell receptor beta chains from a single sample sequenced in a study of T cells in Graves' hyperthyroidism and ophthalmopathy. RNA transcripts provided the source from which TCR beta CDR3 regions were amplified. The TCR CDR3 first-round RT-PCR relied on the HTBI primer set. MiXCR, run by TCRdb on the multiplex PCR reads, gives a single entry per CDR3 protein. Among a few hundred thousand distinct CDR3 sequences listed, 14% to 15% were seen once. Material: blood. Receptors were obtained from a woman in her thirties with Graves' hyperthyroidism.

This clonotype showed up many times. The chain employs TRBV10-3 and TRBJ2-1; D may match TRBD1 or TRBD2 (6 bases each). The CDR3 extends over 13 amino acids. Trimming stripped 0 bases from V and 7 bases from J, with 7 bases between. Germline loops: CDR1 ENHRY, CDR2 SYGVKD. CDR3 bases: TGTGCCATCAGTGAGTCAGGGGGGAATGAGCAGTTCTTC. It is translated as CAISESGGNEQFF.

On this clonotype: An end of the junction differs from the germline gene, which may be a read error. This chain links TRBV5-1 with TRBJ1-1; D uncertain. Germline V gene data show CDR1 as SGHRS and CDR2 as YFSETQ. The CDR3 is 15 amino acids. The CDR3 DNA reads TGCGTCAGCAGCTTGTTGGGAGCCATGAACACTGAAGCTTTCTTT. Protein: CVSSLLGAMNTEAFF.

This clonotype has at least ten counts. The V call is TRBV30, the J call TRBJ2-5; 9 positions match TRBD2. Looked up from germline, CDR1 is GTSNPN and CDR2 is SVGIG (reference sequence). The CDR3 is 15 residues long. The V and J ends lost 0 bases and 4 bases, in that order; junction bases with no gene match: 6. Written as DNA, the CDR3 is TGTGCCTGGAGTGTTATTAGCGGGAGAGGAGAGACCCAGTACTTC. It translates to CAWSVISGRGETQYF.

This clonotype was detected many times. The gene calls are TRBV11-2 and TRBJ2-7; 12 bases are shared with TRBD2. From germline, CDR1 is SGHAT and CDR2 FQNNGV. V shed 1 base, J shed 3 bases, and the junction held 7 bases outside the gene matches. The CDR3 is 17 residues long. CDR3 nucleotide sequence: TGTGCCAGCAGCTTAGGGCGACTAGCGGGAGCTTACTACGAGCAGTACTTC. Its translation: CASSLGRLAGAYYEQYF.

This clonotype was seen more than once but under ten times. Here the CDR3 reads CASSEFPQDNNYGYTF. CDR3 DNA: TGTGCCAGCAGTGAATTCCCACAGGACAATAACTATGGCTACACCTTC. The V and J genes are TRBV6-1 and TRBJ1-2, with D possibly being TRBD1 (5 bases). Germline loops: CDR1 MNHNS, CDR2 SASEGT. The CDR3 has 16 amino acids. The V and J ends lost 2 bases and 1 base respectively, with 14 bases between them.

This clonotype was counted only a few times. The chain combines TRBV6-6 with TRBJ2-7; D perhaps matches TRBD1 (5 bases). CDR3 length: 11 residues. Germline V gives CDR1 MNHNY, CDR2 SVGAGI (reference sequence). Trimming removed 0 bases at V and 8 bases at J, with 5 bases between. CDR3 region: CASSYSGQQYF. The CDR3 region has the DNA TGTGCCAGCAGTTACTCGGGGCAGCAGTACTTC.

The chain recombines TRBV27 with TRBJ2-3; maybe TRBD1 (6 bases). The V end was cut by 2 bases, the J end by 4 bases, with 10 bases between. Per the germline V gene, CDR1 is MNHEY and CDR2 is SMNVEV (reference sequence). CDR3 size: 14 residues. For the CDR3, the DNA is TGTGCCAGCAGTTTAGTGGGGGCTTCAGATACGCAGTATTTT. Translation: CASSLVGASDTQYF.

This clonotype was picked up many times. The rearrangement joins TRBV7-9 to TRBJ2-7; 14 nucleotides line up with TRBD2. The J segment lost 5 bases and the V segment lost 5 bases, leaving 5 bases of the junction unmatched. The CDR3 extends over 15 amino acids. CDR1 and CDR2 from the germline V gene are SEHNR and FQNEAQ (reference sequence). The CDR3 DNA reads TGTGCCAGCAGCCGAGGGACTAGCGGGAGCGACGAGCAGTACTTC. It yields the protein CASSRGTSGSDEQYF.

This clonotype was counted at least ten times. The chain uses TRBV9 and TRBJ2-1; 13 bases agree with TRBD2. The CDR3 has 15 residues. The germline gives CDR1 SGDLS, CDR2 YYNGEE. The V segment lost 0 bases and the J segment 10 bases; nucleotides outside the gene matches: 4. The CDR3 loop is CASSVGLAGGREQFF. DNA of the CDR3: TGTGCCAGCAGCGTAGGACTAGCGGGAGGTAGGGAGCAGTTCTTC.

This clonotype was picked up a small number of times. The DNA for the CDR3 is TGTGCCAGCTCACCCGGGACGGTGAGCACAGATACGCAGTATTTT. Its protein product is CASSPGTVSTDTQYF. The chain employs TRBV18 and TRBJ2-3, with D perhaps TRBD1 or TRBD2 (5 bases each). Trimming stripped 3 bases from V and 0 bases from J, with 10 bases between. The germline V gene has CDR1 KGHSH and CDR2 LQKENI. The CDR3 loop spans 15 amino acids.

This clonotype was observed many times. V and J are TRBV15 and TRBJ1-2; D remains ambiguous. V lost 5 bases and J lost 8, with 15 bases in between. The CDR3 contains 13 residues. Germline CDR1 reads LNHNV; CDR2 reads YYDKDF (reference sequence). This chain's CDR3 is CATSPGPENGYTF. CDR3 DNA: TGTGCCACCAGCCCAGGTCCGGAGAACGGCTACACCTTC.

The rearrangement joins TRBV5-1 to TRBJ1-1; 8 bases fit TRBD1. The V gene end was trimmed by 4 bases and the J gene end by 1 base; junction bases not matched to a gene: 6. CDR3 size: 15 residues. The germline V gene encodes CDR1 SGHRS and CDR2 YFSETQ. CDR3 sequence: CASSLWTGPNTEAFF. CDR3 DNA: TGCGCCAGCAGCCTGTGGACAGGGCCGAACACTGAAGCTTTCTTT.

V and J are TRBV9 and TRBJ2-1; D is possibly TRBD2 (6 bases). Germline V gives CDR1 SGDLS, CDR2 YYNGEE. CDR3 length equals 15 residues. The V end was cut by 3 bases, the J end by 6 bases, with 16 bases between. The CDR3 DNA reads TGTGCCAGCAGCGCGGGGACTCGTCCTAGCAATGAGCAGTTCTTC. This sequence encodes CASSAGTRPSNEQFF.

This clonotype was recorded at least ten times. This chain uses TRBV27 with TRBJ2-7; TRBD1 might be the D (5 bases). The CDR3 length is 14 residues. Trimming took off 5 bases at V and 2 bases at J, with 13 bases between the two ends. Germline assignment: CDR1 MNHEY and CDR2 SMNVEV (reference sequence). CDR3 protein: CASSRYWGAYEQYF. In nucleotides, the CDR3 is TGTGCCAGCAGTAGGTACTGGGGCGCCTACGAGCAGTACTTC.

This clonotype has a handful of counts. Sequence at one end of the junction differs from germline and may be a read error. The chain is built from TRBV11-2 and TRBJ1-1; no clear D gene. This CDR3 spans 17 amino acids. CDR1 SGHAT and CDR2 FQNNGV come from the germline V gene. CDR3 in DNA: TGTGTCAGCAGCTTAGATTCTGGCCGACGAGCAAACACTGAAGCTTTCTTT. Translated, it gives CVSSLDSGRRANTEAFF.

The table lists this clonotype with many counts. This chain links TRBV5-1 with TRBJ2-7; 7 positions agree with TRBD1. V dropped 4 bases and J dropped 7; count of bases not matched to a gene: 8. The CDR3 has 13 residues. Germline V gives CDR1 SGHRS, CDR2 YFSETQ. The CDR3 spells CASSSDRVWEQYF. The DNA of the CDR3 is TGCGCCAGCAGCAGCGACAGGGTCTGGGAGCAGTACTTC.

This chain links TRBV5-1 with TRBJ2-1; TRBD1 might be the D (5 bases). Trimming took 0 bases from V and 4 from J, leaving 14 bases between them. CDR1 SGHRS and CDR2 YFSETQ come from the germline V gene. There are 16 residues in the CDR3. The DNA for the CDR3 is TGCGCCAGCAGCTTGGAGTCTCAGGGTTCATACAATGAGCAGTTCTTC. Protein: CASSLESQGSYNEQFF.

This clonotype was counted ten times or more. The V call is TRBV5-1, the J call TRBJ2-7; TRBD2 matches at 14 bases. The V gene's germline CDR1 is SGHRS and CDR2 YFSETQ. The CDR3 has 16 amino acids. V shed 6 bases, J shed 6 bases, and the junction held 11 bases outside the gene matches. The CDR3 is CASTEGGLAGEGEQYF. For the CDR3, the DNA is TGCGCCAGCACCGAAGGGGGACTAGCGGGAGAGGGCGAGCAGTACTTC.

This clonotype was observed a handful of times. V is TRBV10-3 and J is TRBJ2-4, with 7 bases fitting TRBD1. The CDR3 has 14 amino acids. V was pared by 3 bases and J by 4 bases, with 3 bases of the junction left unmatched. Germline assignment: CDR1 ENHRY and CDR2 SYGVKD. CDR3 loop: CAISDDRVKNIQYF. The CDR3 coding sequence is TGTGCCATCAGTGATGACAGGGTAAAAAACATTCAGTACTTC.

The V gene is TRBV7-9, the J gene TRBJ2-1; D gene ambiguous. CDR1 is SEHNR and CDR2 is FQNEAQ in the germline V gene (reference sequence). This CDR3 has 13 amino acids. V was pared by 6 bases and J by 2 bases, with 8 bases between. In DNA, the CDR3 is TGTGCCAGCAGACTCGACCCCTACAATGAGCAGTTCTTC. This encodes CASRLDPYNEQFF.

V usage is TRBV12-3 or TRBV12-4 and J usage is TRBJ2-7, with D maybe TRBD2 (6 bases). The CDR3 spans 16 residues. Trimming took off 3 bases at V and 3 bases at J, with 18 bases between the two ends. DNA of the CDR3: TGTGCCAGCAGTTTCTCCGCCTCCGGACTAAACTACGAGCAGTACTTC. Its protein is CASSFSASGLNYEQYF.

The table lists this clonotype with a few counts. This chain connects TRBV29-1 to TRBJ2-1, with D hard to call. The V and J ends lost 1 base and 4 bases respectively, with 14 bases between them. Germline CDR1 and CDR2: SQVTM and ANQGSEA. The CDR3 is 15 residues long. This CDR3 is CSVEGTTEFYNEQFF. CDR3 sequence (DNA): TGCAGCGTTGAAGGAACAACAGAATTTTACAATGAGCAGTTCTTC.